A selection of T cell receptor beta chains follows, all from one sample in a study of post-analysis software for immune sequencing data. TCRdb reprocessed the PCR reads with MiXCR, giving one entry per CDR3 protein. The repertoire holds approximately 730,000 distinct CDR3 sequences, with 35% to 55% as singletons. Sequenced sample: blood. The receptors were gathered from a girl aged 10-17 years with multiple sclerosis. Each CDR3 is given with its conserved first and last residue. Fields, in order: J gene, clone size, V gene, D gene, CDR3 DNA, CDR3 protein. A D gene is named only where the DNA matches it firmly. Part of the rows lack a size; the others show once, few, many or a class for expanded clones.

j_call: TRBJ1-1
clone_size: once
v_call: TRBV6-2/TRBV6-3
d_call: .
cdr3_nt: TGTGCCAGCAGTCCACACACCGGGACTCTGGACACTGAAGCTTTCTTT
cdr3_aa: CASSPHTGTLDTEAFF

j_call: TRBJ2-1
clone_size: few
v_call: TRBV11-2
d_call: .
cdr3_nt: TGTGCCAGCAGCTTAGTCTCCGGCTCCTACAATGAGCAGTTCTTC
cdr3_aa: CASSLVSGSYNEQFF

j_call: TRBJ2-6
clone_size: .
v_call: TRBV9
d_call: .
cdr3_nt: TGTGCCAGCAGCGTAGACCGGGACTCTGGGGCCAACGTCCTGACTTTC
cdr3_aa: CASSVDRDSGANVLTF

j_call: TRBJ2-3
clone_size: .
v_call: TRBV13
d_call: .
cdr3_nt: TGTGCCAGCACCCGTGAACAGATCTCAGATACGCAGTATTTT
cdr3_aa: CASTREQISDTQYF

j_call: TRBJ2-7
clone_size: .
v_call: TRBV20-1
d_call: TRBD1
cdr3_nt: TGCAGTGCCAAGAGCGGACAGGGGGCCTACGAGCAGTACTTC
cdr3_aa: CSAKSGQGAYEQYF

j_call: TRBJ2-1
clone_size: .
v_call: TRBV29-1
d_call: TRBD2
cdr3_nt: TGCAGCGTTGAACGGGAGGGGGTTGGTAATGAGCAGTTCTTC
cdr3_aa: CSVEREGVGNEQFF

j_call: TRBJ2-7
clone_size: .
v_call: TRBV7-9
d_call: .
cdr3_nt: TGTGCCAGCAGCTTAGGACAGGTCCACTCCTACGAGCAGTACTTC
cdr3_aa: CASSLGQVHSYEQYF

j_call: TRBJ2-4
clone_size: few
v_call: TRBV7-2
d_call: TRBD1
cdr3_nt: TGTGCCAGCAGTTCGTGGCGCGGGACAGGAGATAGTAGGAACATTCAGTACTTC
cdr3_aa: CASSSWRGTGDSRNIQYF

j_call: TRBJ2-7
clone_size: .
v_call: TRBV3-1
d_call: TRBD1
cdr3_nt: TGTGCCAGCAGCGAGGGACAGGGGGTATCCTACGAGCAGTACTTC
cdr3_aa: CASSEGQGVSYEQYF

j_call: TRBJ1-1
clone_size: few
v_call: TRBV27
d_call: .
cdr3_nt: TGTGCCAGCAGTTTATTAGACAGCAAGAACACTGAAGCTTTCTTT
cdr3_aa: CASSLLDSKNTEAFF